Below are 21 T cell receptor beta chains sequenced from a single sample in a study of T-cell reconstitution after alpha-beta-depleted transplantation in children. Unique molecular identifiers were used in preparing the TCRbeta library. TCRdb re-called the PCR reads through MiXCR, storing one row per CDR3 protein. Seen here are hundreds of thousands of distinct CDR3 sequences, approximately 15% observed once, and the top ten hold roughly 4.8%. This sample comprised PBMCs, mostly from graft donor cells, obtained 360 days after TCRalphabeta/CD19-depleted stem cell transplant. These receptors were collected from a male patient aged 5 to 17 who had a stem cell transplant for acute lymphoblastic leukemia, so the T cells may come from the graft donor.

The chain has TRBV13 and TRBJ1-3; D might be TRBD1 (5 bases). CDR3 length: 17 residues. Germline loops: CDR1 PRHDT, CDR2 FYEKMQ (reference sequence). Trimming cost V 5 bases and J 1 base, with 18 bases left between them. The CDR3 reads CASSRLQRRGSGNTIYF. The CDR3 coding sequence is TGTGCCAGCAGCCGATTACAGAGGCGGGGGTCTGGAAACACCATATATTTT.

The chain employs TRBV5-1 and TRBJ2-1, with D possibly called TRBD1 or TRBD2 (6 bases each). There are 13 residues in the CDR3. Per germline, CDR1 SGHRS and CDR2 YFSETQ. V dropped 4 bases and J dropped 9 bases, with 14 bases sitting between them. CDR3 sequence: CASSPLGGGEQFF. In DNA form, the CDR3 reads TGCGCCAGCAGCCCTCTCGGGGGCGGTGAGCAGTTCTTC.

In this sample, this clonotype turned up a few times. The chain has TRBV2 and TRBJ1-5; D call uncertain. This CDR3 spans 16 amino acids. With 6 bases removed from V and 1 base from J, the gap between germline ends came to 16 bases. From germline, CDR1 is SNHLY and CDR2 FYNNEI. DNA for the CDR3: TGTGCCAGCAGACCCAAAACTTGGGCAAGCAATCAGCCCCAGCATTTT. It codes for CASRPKTWASNQPQHF.

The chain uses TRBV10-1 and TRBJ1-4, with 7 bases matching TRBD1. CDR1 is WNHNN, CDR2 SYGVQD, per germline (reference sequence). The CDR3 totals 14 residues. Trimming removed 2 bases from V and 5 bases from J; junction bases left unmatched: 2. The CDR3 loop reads CASSEGTVNEKLFF. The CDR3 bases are TGCGCCAGCAGTGAGGGGACAGTGAATGAAAAACTGTTTTTT.

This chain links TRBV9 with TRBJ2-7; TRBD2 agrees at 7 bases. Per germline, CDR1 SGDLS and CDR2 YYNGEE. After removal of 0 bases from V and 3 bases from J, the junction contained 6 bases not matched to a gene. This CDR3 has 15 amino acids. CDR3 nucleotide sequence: TGTGCCAGCAGCGTAGGGGAGGGGTGGGGCTACGAGCAGTACTTC. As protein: CASSVGEGWGYEQYF.

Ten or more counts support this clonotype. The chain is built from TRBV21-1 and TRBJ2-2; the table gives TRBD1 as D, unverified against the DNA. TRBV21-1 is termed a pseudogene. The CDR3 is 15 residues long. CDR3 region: CASSKRDRVPGELFF. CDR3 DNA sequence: TGTGCCAGCAGCAAGCGGGACAGGGTGCCCGGGGAGCTGTTTTTT.

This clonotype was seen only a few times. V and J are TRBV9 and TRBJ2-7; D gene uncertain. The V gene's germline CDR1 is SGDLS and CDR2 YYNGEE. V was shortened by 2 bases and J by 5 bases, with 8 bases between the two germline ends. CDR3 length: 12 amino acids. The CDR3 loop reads CASSVVEDEQYF. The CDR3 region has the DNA TGTGCCAGCAGCGTGGTTGAGGACGAGCAGTACTTC.

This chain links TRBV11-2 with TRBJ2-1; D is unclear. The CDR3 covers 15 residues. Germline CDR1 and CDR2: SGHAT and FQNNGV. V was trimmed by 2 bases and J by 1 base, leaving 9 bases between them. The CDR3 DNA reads TGTGCCAGCAGCTTAATCGGGTGGTCCTACAATGAGCAGTTCTTC. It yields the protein CASSLIGWSYNEQFF. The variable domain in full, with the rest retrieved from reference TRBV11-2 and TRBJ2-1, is EAGVAQSPRYKIIEKRQSVAFWCNPISGHATLYWYQQILGQGPKLLIQFQNNGVVDDSQLPKDRFSAERLKGVDSTLKIQPAKLEDSAVYLCASSLIGWSYNEQFFGPGTRLTVL.

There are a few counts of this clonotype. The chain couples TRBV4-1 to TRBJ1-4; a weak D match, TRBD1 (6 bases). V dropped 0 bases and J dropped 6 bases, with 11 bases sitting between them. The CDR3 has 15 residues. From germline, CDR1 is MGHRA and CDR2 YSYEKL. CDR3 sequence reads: CASSQEINRDEKLFF. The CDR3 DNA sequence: TGCGCCAGCAGCCAAGAGATTAACAGGGATGAAAAACTGTTTTTT.

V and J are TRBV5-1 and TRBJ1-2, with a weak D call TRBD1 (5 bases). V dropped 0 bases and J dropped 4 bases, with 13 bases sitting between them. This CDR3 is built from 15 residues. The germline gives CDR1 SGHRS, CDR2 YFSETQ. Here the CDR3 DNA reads TGCGCCAGCAGCTTGGAGACATCGGGGGGCTATGGCTACACCTTC. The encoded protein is CASSLETSGGYGYTF.

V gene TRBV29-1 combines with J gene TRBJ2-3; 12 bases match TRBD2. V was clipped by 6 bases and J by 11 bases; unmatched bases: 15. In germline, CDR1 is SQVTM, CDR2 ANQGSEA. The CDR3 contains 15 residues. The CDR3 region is CSVALAGGGLSWQYF. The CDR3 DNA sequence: TGCAGCGTCGCCCTAGCGGGAGGGGGATTAAGTTGGCAGTATTTT.

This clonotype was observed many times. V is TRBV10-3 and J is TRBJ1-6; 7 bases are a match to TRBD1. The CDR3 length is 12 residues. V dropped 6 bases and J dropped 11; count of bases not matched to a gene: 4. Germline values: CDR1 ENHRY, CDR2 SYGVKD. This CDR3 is CAIRQGQTPLHF. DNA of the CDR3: TGTGCCATCAGACAGGGACAGACACCCCTCCACTTT.

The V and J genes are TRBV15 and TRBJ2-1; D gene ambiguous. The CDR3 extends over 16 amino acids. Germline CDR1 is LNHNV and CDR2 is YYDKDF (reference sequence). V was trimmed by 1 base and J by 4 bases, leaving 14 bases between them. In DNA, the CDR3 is TGTGCCACCAGCAGAGCCCCCGCGACGGAGTACAATGAGCAGTTCTTC. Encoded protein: CATSRAPATEYNEQFF.

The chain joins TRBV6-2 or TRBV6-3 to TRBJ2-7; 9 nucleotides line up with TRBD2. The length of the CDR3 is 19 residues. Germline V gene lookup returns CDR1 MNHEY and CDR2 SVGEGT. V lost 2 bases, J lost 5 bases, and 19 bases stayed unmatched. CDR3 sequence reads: CASSYLLRGVKREVHEQYF. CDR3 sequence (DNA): TGTGCCAGCAGTTACCTCCTACGTGGGGTTAAGCGGGAGGTCCACGAGCAGTACTTC.

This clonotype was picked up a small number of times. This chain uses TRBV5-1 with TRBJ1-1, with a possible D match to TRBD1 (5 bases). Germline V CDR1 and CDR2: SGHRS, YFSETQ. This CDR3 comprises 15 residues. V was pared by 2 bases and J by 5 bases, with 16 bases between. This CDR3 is CASSFLRQTNTEAFF. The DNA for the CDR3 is TGCGCCAGCAGCTTCCTCCGACAGACTAATACTGAAGCTTTCTTT.

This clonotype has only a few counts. CDR3 DNA sequence: TGCAGTGCCCTCAGGGGCCGACAGGGGTATGGCTACACCTTC. Translation gives CSALRGRQGYGYTF. V is TRBV20-1 and J is TRBJ1-2; TRBD1 agrees at 8 bases. The CDR3 consists of 14 residues. Germline V lookup: CDR1 DFQATT, CDR2 SNEGSKA (reference sequence). J was trimmed by 5 bases and V by 6 bases; bases with no gene match: 11.

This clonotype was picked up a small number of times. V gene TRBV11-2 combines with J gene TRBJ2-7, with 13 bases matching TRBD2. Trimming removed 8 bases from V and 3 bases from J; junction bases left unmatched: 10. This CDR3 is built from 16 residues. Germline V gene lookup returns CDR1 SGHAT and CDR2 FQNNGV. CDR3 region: CASFPGTSGRGYEQYF. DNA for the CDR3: TGTGCCAGCTTCCCGGGTACTAGCGGGAGGGGCTACGAGCAGTACTTC.

The CDR3 loop is CAWRSGTGLGEKLFF. In DNA form, the CDR3 reads TGTGCCTGGAGATCCGGGACAGGTTTGGGGGAAAAACTGTTTTTT. The chain combines TRBV30 with TRBJ1-4; 8 nucleotides line up with TRBD1. CDR3 size: 15 residues. Germline-derived CDR1 and CDR2 are GTSNPN and SVGIG (reference sequence). The ends lost 3 bases at V and 8 bases at J; junction bases unmatched: 11.

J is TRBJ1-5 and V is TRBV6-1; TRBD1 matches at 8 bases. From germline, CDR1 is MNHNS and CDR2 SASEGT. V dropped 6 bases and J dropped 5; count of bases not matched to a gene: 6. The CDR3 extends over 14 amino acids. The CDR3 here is CASSSDRGYQPQHF. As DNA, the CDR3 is TGTGCCAGCAGCTCAGACAGGGGATATCAGCCCCAGCATTTT.

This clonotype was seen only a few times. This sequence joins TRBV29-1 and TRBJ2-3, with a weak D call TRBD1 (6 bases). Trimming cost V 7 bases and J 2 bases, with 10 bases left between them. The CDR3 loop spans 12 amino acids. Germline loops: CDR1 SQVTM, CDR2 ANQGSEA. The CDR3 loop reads CSEGTSTDTQYF. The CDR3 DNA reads TGCAGCGAGGGGACATCCACAGATACGCAGTATTTT.

CDR3 residues: CASSAPGLAAFF. In nucleotides, the CDR3 is TGTGCCAGCAGCGCGCCCGGACTAGCGGCGTTCTTC. The V gene is TRBV2, the J gene TRBJ2-1; 10 nucleotides match TRBD2. The trim removed 6 bases at V and 15 bases at J, leaving 8 bases unmatched. The CDR3 covers 12 residues. The germline V gene encodes CDR1 SNHLY and CDR2 FYNNEI. Full variable domain (outside the CDR3, taken from reference TRBV2 and TRBJ2-1): EPEVTQTPSHQVTQMGQEVILRCVPISNHLYFYWYRQILGQKVEFLVSFYNNEISEKSEIFDDQFSVERPDGSNFTLKIRSTKLEDSAMYFCASSAPGLAAFFGPGTRLTVL.